The next 18 T cell receptor beta chains were all read from a single sample in a study of T cell responses to AZD1222 COVID-19 vaccine (dated by TCRdb to the early 2020s). The intended sense of this specimen's time point label: baseline before first vaccination. To prepare the library, the immunoSEQ multiplex PCR assay was applied. What TCRdb holds here is the immuneACCESS table cut down to in-frame rearrangements. Part of the clones is not present; checked against another copy, under half of the missing clones reflect an unresolved V gene, and the others are unexplained. This sample gives some 150,000 clones in total; approximately 93% of them show up just once. Of the sample, approximately 1% is held by the ten largest clones. The input for sequencing was peripheral blood, taken on day 0 of AZD1222 vaccination. The source of these receptors is an adult in good health.

The chain combines TRBV6-5 with TRBJ2-1; the match to TRBD2 covers 11 bases. Trimming took 4 bases from V and 14 from J; bases not matched to a gene: 7. The CDR3 has 13 amino acids. Looked up from germline, CDR1 is MNHEY and CDR2 is SVGAGI. DNA for the CDR3: TGTGCCAGCAGTTCCATAGCGGGGGGGGCCAAGTTCTTC. Translated: CASSSIAGGAKFF.

The gene calls are TRBV12-3 or TRBV12-4 and TRBJ1-6, with D uncertain. This CDR3 region has 13 residues. V was cut by 1 base and J by 14 bases, with 12 bases left in between. This CDR3 is CASSLGPKGALHF. CDR3 DNA: TGTGCCAGCAGTTTAGGGCCGAAAGGTGCCCTCCACTTT.

This chain joins TRBV15 and TRBJ1-2, with unresolved D. Trimming shortened V by 1 base and J by 1 base, and 7 bases separated the two germline ends. This CDR3 region has 14 residues. Germline V gene lookup returns CDR1 LNHNV and CDR2 YYDKDF (reference sequence). CDR3 region: CATSRVSDNYGYTF. CDR3 DNA sequence: TGTGCCACCAGCAGAGTGTCGGATAACTATGGCTACACCTTC.

V is TRBV6-5 and J is TRBJ1-6; D not resolved. From germline, CDR1 is MNHEY and CDR2 SVGAGI. Trimming left V 0 bases short and J 7 bases short, with 10 bases between. There are 15 residues in the CDR3. The CDR3 DNA is TGTGCCAGCAGTTACTCAGGCCAAGAAAATTCACCCCTCCACTTT. Translated: CASSYSGQENSPLHF.

V gene TRBV30 combines with J gene TRBJ2-2, with unresolved D. CDR3 length: 13 amino acids. Trimming shortened V by 4 bases and J by 2 bases, and 8 bases separated the two germline ends. CDR1 GTSNPN and CDR2 SVGIG come from the germline V gene (reference sequence). CDR3 DNA: TGTGCCTGGACCGACTCCAACACCGGGGAGCTGTTTTTT. Protein product: CAWTDSNTGELFF.

The rearrangement joins TRBV10-2 to TRBJ1-1; D may be TRBD1 (6 bases). The CDR3 runs to 15 residues. Germline CDR1 WSHSY, CDR2 SAAADI. V was pared by 6 bases and J by 3 bases, with 17 bases between. DNA for the CDR3: TGCGCCAGCAGACCTAGAACAGGGTGGCACACTGAAGCTTTCTTT. Its translation: CASRPRTGWHTEAFF.

This clone came up once. The chain links TRBV19 to TRBJ2-1, with D possibly being TRBD2 (5 bases). Germline-derived CDR1 and CDR2 are LNHDA and SQIVND (reference sequence). Trimming removed 4 bases from V and 3 bases from J, with 10 bases in between. The CDR3 sequence is 14 residues long. In nucleotides, the CDR3 is TGTGCCAGTAGTACTGGAGGAGACTACAATGAGCAGTTCTTC. This encodes CASSTGGDYNEQFF. The complete variable domain, with remaining parts taken from reference TRBV19 and TRBJ2-1, reads DGGITQSPKYLFRKEGQNVTLSCEQNLNHDAMYWYRQDPGQGLRLIYYSQIVNDFQKGDIAEGYSVSREKKESFPLTVTSAQKNPTAFYLCASSTGGDYNEQFFGPGTRLTVL.

The chain carries TRBV5-3 and TRBJ1-2; D remains ambiguous. TRBV5-3 is reported as an ORF; its role is uncertain. CDR3 length equals 16 residues. Trimming cost V 1 base and J 0 bases, with 13 bases left between them. CDR3 in DNA: TGTGCCAGAAGCTTGAGGCACGGATACACTAACTATGGCTACACCTTC. This encodes CARSLRHGYTNYGYTF.

The gene calls are TRBV13 and TRBJ2-7, with 8 nucleotides matching TRBD1. Germline V CDR1 and CDR2: PRHDT, FYEKMQ (reference sequence). V lost 5 bases, J lost 5 bases, and 11 bases stayed unmatched. The CDR3 runs to 15 residues. CDR3 nucleotides: TGTGCCAGCAGCCTATCCGGGACAGGACGGCACGAGCAGTACTTC. It encodes CASSLSGTGRHEQYF.

The genes are TRBV9 and TRBJ2-3, with D hard to call. The CDR3 extends over 13 amino acids. Trimming stripped 0 bases from V and 4 bases from J, with 6 bases between. CDR1 is SGDLS and CDR2 is YYNGEE in the germline V gene. The CDR3 loop reads CASSVGLADTQYF. In DNA, the CDR3 is TGTGCCAGCAGCGTAGGGCTCGCAGATACGCAGTATTTT.

As concerns this clone: One end of the junction does not line up with germline, which may come from a read error. This chain connects TRBV30 to TRBJ1-2; possible D gene TRBD1, 5 bases. The germline V gene has CDR1 GTSNPN and CDR2 SVGIG (reference sequence). CDR3 length: 13 amino acids. CDR3 coding DNA: TGTACCTGGACGGGTGCGGGACGCAGTGGCTACACCTTC. It yields the protein CTWTGAGRSGYTF.

The J gene is TRBJ1-1, the V gene TRBV2; no clear D. Trimming shortened V by 0 bases and J by 4 bases, and 6 bases separated the two germline ends. Germline V gives CDR1 SNHLY, CDR2 FYNNEI. The length of the CDR3 is 13 residues. CDR3 nucleotides: TGTGCCAGCAGTGAAGCGTTAGGCACTGAAGCTTTCTTT. The encoded protein is CASSEALGTEAFF.

This chain connects TRBV9 to TRBJ1-5; 10 nucleotides line up with TRBD1. Per germline, CDR1 SGDLS and CDR2 YYNGEE. CDR3 length: 20 amino acids. The V segment lost 0 bases and the J segment 1 base; nucleotides outside the gene matches: 13. CDR3 nucleotide sequence: TGTGCCAGCAGCGTAGCTACGCGAGAGACAGGGGGCGCAAGCAATCAGCCCCAGCATTTT. Its protein product is CASSVATRETGGASNQPQHF. Full variable domain (remainder filled in from reference TRBV9 and TRBJ1-5): DSGVTQTPKHLITATGQRVTLRCSPRSGDLSVYWYQQSLDQGLQFLIQYYNGEERAKGNILERFSAQQFPDLHSELNLSSLELGDSALYFCASSVATRETGGASNQPQHFGDGTRLSIL.

This chain joins TRBV10-3 and TRBJ1-3, with TRBD1 identical over 8 bases. The CDR3 totals 17 residues. After removal of 4 bases from V and 4 bases from J, the junction contained 12 bases not matched to a gene. The germline CDR1 and CDR2 sequences are ENHRY and SYGVKD. DNA of the CDR3: TGTGCCATCAGTGCGTCACCTTACCGGGACAGGGGAAACACCATATATTTT. It codes for CAISASPYRDRGNTIYF.

The rearrangement uses TRBV15 and TRBJ2-5, with 12 nucleotides matching TRBD1. There are 16 residues in the CDR3. V lost 3 bases and J lost 4; bases outside the gene matches: 6. From germline, CDR1 is LNHNV and CDR2 YYDKDF (reference sequence). CDR3 bases: TGTGCCACCAGCAGCCCGGGACAGGGGGCCCGAGAGACCCAGTACTTC. Its protein is CATSSPGQGARETQYF.

The rearrangement links TRBV5-8 to TRBJ1-5, with D unclear. Germline values: CDR1 SGHTS, CDR2 YDEGEE. The CDR3 is made up of 13 amino acids. V dropped 6 bases and J dropped 2 bases, with 9 bases sitting between them. The CDR3, as DNA: TGTGCCAGCACCGCGTGGGGCAATCAGCCCCAGCATTTT. It specifies CASTAWGNQPQHF.

The rearrangement links TRBV3-1 (or the pseudogene TRBV3-2) to TRBJ2-1; D perhaps matches TRBD1 (6 bases). The V gene lost 1 base and the J gene lost 0 bases, with 10 bases spanning the gap. Germline CDR1 LGHDT, CDR2 YNNKEL (reference sequence). The CDR3 covers 16 residues. The CDR3 sequence is CASSQAGASSYNEQFF. CDR3 sequence (DNA): TGTGCCAGCAGCCAAGCAGGGGCTAGCTCCTACAATGAGCAGTTCTTC.

CDR3 bases: TGTGCCAGCAGTTTGCGGCAGGGTGGTGAAGCTTTCTTT. Protein sequence: CASSLRQGGEAFF. The chain is built from TRBV27 and TRBJ1-1; D possibly corresponds to TRBD1 (5 bases). The length of the CDR3 is 13 residues. Germline-derived CDR1 and CDR2 are MNHEY and SMNVEV (reference sequence). V dropped 3 bases and J dropped 7 bases, with 12 bases sitting between them.